The 25 T cell receptor beta chains in this list originate from one sample, sequenced in a study of blood T cell repertoires in COVID-19. Repertoires were generated with immunoSEQ multiplex PCR, while TCRdb's copy carries only in-frame clones and drops some. This table holds under 450,000 clones, over 65% found once. The sample taken for sequencing was peripheral blood. The receptors were gathered from a human donor with acute or convalescent COVID-19. The donor label of this sample is uncertain.

V gene TRBV19 combines with J gene TRBJ1-2; D might be TRBD1 (5 bases). This CDR3 is 16 amino acids long. The V gene's germline CDR1 is LNHDA and CDR2 SQIVND (reference sequence). Trimming took off 5 bases at V and 2 bases at J, with 18 bases between the two ends. The DNA for the CDR3 is TGTGCCAGTAGTTATGCCCGTGACAGATTCAACTATGGCTACACCTTC. Protein sequence: CASSYARDRFNYGYTF.

In its sample, this clone was seen a few times. The chain's CDR3 is CASSELDRTYYGYTF. The CDR3 DNA is TGTGCCAGCAGTGAATTGGACAGAACTTACTATGGCTACACCTTC. The V gene is TRBV6-1, the J gene TRBJ1-2, with a tentative D call TRBD1 (6 bases). This CDR3 spans 15 amino acids. Germline V gives CDR1 MNHNS, CDR2 SASEGT. With 2 bases removed from V and 3 bases from J, the gap between germline ends came to 13 bases.

The gene calls are TRBV7-9 and TRBJ2-5; 7 nucleotides agree with TRBD2. This CDR3 has 16 residues. V dropped 5 bases and J dropped 5; count of bases not matched to a gene: 14. Germline CDR1 and CDR2: SEHNR and FQNEAQ (reference sequence). This chain's CDR3 is CASSHLGLAAGETQYF. The DNA for the CDR3 is TGTGCCAGCAGCCATCTCGGGCTAGCGGCCGGGGAGACCCAGTACTTC. The full variable domain, completed using reference TRBV7-9 and TRBJ2-5, is DTGVSQNPRHKITKRGQNVTFRCDPISEHNRLYWYRQTLGQGPEFLTYFQNEAQLEKSRLLSDRFSAERPKGSFSTLEIQRTEQGDSAMYLCASSHLGLAAGETQYFGPGTRLLVL.

The CDR3: CASSAGTSGREAYEQYF. CDR3 DNA sequence: TGTGCCAGCAGTGCAGGGACTAGCGGGAGAGAAGCCTACGAGCAGTACTTC. The chain has TRBV25-1 and TRBJ2-7, with 14 bases fitting TRBD2. The CDR3 covers 17 residues. Germline V CDR1 and CDR2: MGHDK, SYGVNS. The junction had 7 bases not matched to a gene; V was cut back by 4 bases and J by 2 bases.

The genes are TRBV5-6 and TRBJ1-6; D gene ambiguous. The CDR3 covers 15 residues. V was clipped by 1 base and J by 0 bases, with 5 bases between them. Per germline, CDR1 SGHDT and CDR2 YYEEEE. The CDR3 is CASSLRSSYNSPLHF. The CDR3 DNA sequence: TGTGCCAGCAGCTTGCGGAGCTCCTATAATTCACCCCTCCACTTT.

V is TRBV14 and J is TRBJ2-1; 11 bases line up with TRBD2. With V trimmed by 3 bases and J by 6 bases, 4 bases remained unmatched. There are 15 residues in the CDR3. Germline V gene lookup returns CDR1 SGHDN and CDR2 FVKESK. This CDR3 reads CASSHLAGGGNEQFF. The CDR3 DNA reads as TGTGCCAGCAGCCACTTAGCGGGAGGGGGCAATGAGCAGTTCTTC.

This clone appeared once. The gene calls are TRBV5-1 and TRBJ2-7, with D possibly being TRBD1 (6 bases). The V gene lost 1 base and the J gene lost 2 bases, with 7 bases spanning the gap. The CDR3 loop spans 13 amino acids. Germline CDR1 and CDR2: SGHRS and YFSETQ. CDR3 sequence reads: CASSLTGPYEQYF. The CDR3 DNA sequence: TGCGCCAGCAGCTTGACAGGGCCCTACGAGCAGTACTTC. Based on the CDR3 plus reference TRBV5-1 and TRBJ2-7, the full variable domain is KAGVTQTPRYLIKTRGQQVTLSCSPISGHRSVSWYQQTPGQGLQFLFEYFSETQRNKGNFPGRFSGRQFSNSRSEMNVSTLELGDSALYLCASSLTGPYEQYFGPGTRLTVT.

CDR3 DNA sequence: TGCGCCAGCCATAAAGGGACTTATAACTATGGCTACACCTTC. Translated: CASHKGTYNYGYTF. V is TRBV5-1 and J is TRBJ1-2; possibly TRBD1 for D (5 bases). V was cut by 7 bases and J by 1 base, with 14 bases left in between. Germline values: CDR1 SGHRS, CDR2 YFSETQ. The length of the CDR3 is 14 residues.

The rearrangement uses TRBV18 and TRBJ2-1, with 8 positions matching TRBD2. This CDR3 comprises 16 residues. Germline loops: CDR1 KGHSH, CDR2 LQKENI. Trimming took 3 bases from V and 0 from J; bases not matched to a gene: 4. CDR3 protein: CASSPAGGSSYNEQFF. The CDR3 DNA sequence: TGTGCCAGCTCACCGGCGGGGGGAAGCTCCTACAATGAGCAGTTCTTC.

The J gene is TRBJ2-1, the V gene TRBV11-3; TRBD1 matches at 9 bases. Germline V CDR1 and CDR2: SGHNT, YENEEA. The CDR3 runs to 15 residues. J lost 6 bases, V lost 5 bases, and 8 bases had no gene match. The CDR3 DNA reads TGTGCCAGCAGCCCCCGGACAGGGGCGGGCAATGAGCAGTTCTTC. Protein sequence: CASSPRTGAGNEQFF. The variable domain in full, with the rest retrieved from reference TRBV11-3 and TRBJ2-1, is EAGVVQSPRYKIIEKKQPVAFWCNPISGHNTLYWYLQNLGQGPELLIRYENEEAVDDSQLPKDRFSAERLKGVDSTLKIQPAELGDSAVYLCASSPRTGAGNEQFFGPGTRLTVL.

The genes are TRBV19 and TRBJ1-5, with unresolved D. Per germline, CDR1 LNHDA and CDR2 SQIVND (reference sequence). The germline V and J ends were trimmed by 5 bases and 0 bases, with 11 bases remaining between them. The CDR3 length is 15 residues. The CDR3 loop reads CASSFQDYSNQPQHF. The DNA of the CDR3 is TGTGCCAGTAGTTTCCAGGATTATAGCAATCAGCCCCAGCATTTT.

This clone has a handful of counts. The rearrangement uses TRBV6-5 and TRBJ2-3; 7 nucleotides align to TRBD2. The CDR3 covers 14 residues. CDR1 and CDR2 (germline): MNHEY, SVGAGI. V was clipped by 11 bases and J by 2 bases; unmatched bases: 10. The CDR3 region is CAASRAGITDTQYF. The CDR3 DNA is TGTGCCGCCTCTAGAGCGGGAATCACAGATACGCAGTATTTT.

The sample holds one count of this clone. The chain couples TRBV6-1 to TRBJ2-7; perhaps TRBD1 as D (6 bases). Deletions cut 3 bases from V and 3 bases from J, with 12 bases between. This CDR3 is 14 amino acids long. Germline V gene lookup returns CDR1 MNHNS and CDR2 SASEGT. The chain's CDR3 is CASSEQDSNYEQYF. Written as DNA, the CDR3 is TGTGCCAGCAGTGAGCAGGACAGTAACTACGAGCAGTACTTC.

V gene TRBV5-1 combines with J gene TRBJ2-1; TRBD1 agrees at 7 bases. Per the germline V gene, CDR1 is SGHRS and CDR2 is YFSETQ. The CDR3 is 11 amino acids. The junction had 2 bases not matched to a gene; V was cut back by 4 bases and J by 10 bases. The CDR3 reads CASSEGGEQFF. The CDR3 DNA reads TGCGCCAGCAGCGAAGGGGGCGAGCAGTTCTTC.

The genes are TRBV2 and TRBJ1-5; D is possibly TRBD1 (5 bases). CDR1 is SNHLY, CDR2 FYNNEI, per germline. The CDR3 has 14 amino acids. Trimming cost V 1 base and J 8 bases, with 12 bases left between them. Here the CDR3 reads CASSEGPRGEPQHF. CDR3 nucleotides: TGTGCCAGCAGTGAAGGGCCCCGGGGGGAGCCCCAGCATTTT.

The chain links TRBV18 to TRBJ1-4; D is unresolved. V was pared by 4 bases and J by 3 bases, with 9 bases between. CDR1 and CDR2 from the germline V gene are KGHSH and LQKENI. The CDR3 consists of 14 residues. In DNA form, the CDR3 reads TGTGCCAGCTCACTGGGCCCAGCTAATGAAAAACTGTTTTTT. Its translation is CASSLGPANEKLFF.

V and J are TRBV7-9 and TRBJ2-5, with D possibly TRBD2 on 6 matching bases. Germline V lookup: CDR1 SEHNR, CDR2 FQNEAQ (reference sequence). CDR3 length: 16 residues. Trimming removed 6 bases from V and 1 base from J, with 18 bases in between. CDR3 in amino acids: CASSLNSGPFQETQYF. CDR3 nucleotides: TGTGCCAGCAGTCTTAATAGCGGTCCCTTCCAAGAGACCCAGTACTTC.

This clone has only a few counts. The chain is built from TRBV27 and TRBJ1-4, with D uncertain. V gave up 5 bases and J gave up 8 bases, with 21 bases separating them. CDR1 and CDR2 from the germline V gene are MNHEY and SMNVEV (reference sequence). This CDR3 contains 16 residues. CDR3 nucleotide sequence: TGTGCCAGCAGTCCTTTACGGTCCCGGAGGAACGAAAAACTGTTTTTT. This codes for CASSPLRSRRNEKLFF.

The chain combines TRBV10-3 with TRBJ1-5; D may be TRBD1 (5 bases). The germline V and J ends were trimmed by 5 bases and 5 bases, with 13 bases remaining between them. The CDR3 spans 14 residues. Germline assignment: CDR1 ENHRY and CDR2 SYGVKD. CDR3 nucleotide sequence: TGTGCCATCAGTATAAGCGGGGGGGATCAGCCCCAGCATTTT. Translating it yields CAISISGGDQPQHF.

The chain uses TRBV2 and TRBJ2-2; TRBD1 matches at 12 bases. The CDR3 spans 14 residues. Trimming removed 7 bases from V and 6 bases from J; junction bases left unmatched: 3. Germline V gene lookup returns CDR1 SNHLY and CDR2 FYNNEI. The CDR3 spells CASKGQGAAGELFF. CDR3 nucleotides: TGTGCCAGCAAGGGACAGGGGGCTGCCGGGGAGCTGTTTTTT.

V and J are TRBV19 and TRBJ1-2; no clear D. V was shortened by 8 bases and J by 8 bases, with 15 bases between the two germline ends. The CDR3 spans 12 residues. Germline lookup yields CDR1 LNHDA and CDR2 SQIVND (reference sequence). Here the CDR3 reads CASQIYGGGYTF. CDR3 in DNA: TGTGCCAGTCAGATCTATGGAGGAGGCTACACCTTC.

The genes are TRBV11-2 and TRBJ2-7; TRBD2 matches at 12 bases. CDR1 is SGHAT, CDR2 FQNNGV, per germline. CDR3 length: 16 amino acids. J gave up 0 bases and V 2 bases, and 2 bases lay outside the gene matches. The CDR3 DNA sequence: TGTGCCAGCAGCTTACAGACTAGCGGGAGCTCCTACGAGCAGTACTTC. Amino acid sequence: CASSLQTSGSSYEQYF. Based on the CDR3 plus reference TRBV11-2 and TRBJ2-7, the full variable domain is EAGVAQSPRYKIIEKRQSVAFWCNPISGHATLYWYQQILGQGPKLLIQFQNNGVVDDSQLPKDRFSAERLKGVDSTLKIQPAKLEDSAVYLCASSLQTSGSSYEQYFGPGTRLTVT.

This clone was observed a handful of times. CDR3 bases: TGTGCCAGTAGTATAGGTTTCGGGCAGGGGAGAACTGAAGCTTTCTTT. Translation: CASSIGFGQGRTEAFF. This rearrangement joins TRBV19 to TRBJ1-1, with D possibly being TRBD1 (6 bases). The CDR3 loop spans 16 amino acids. V was pared by 1 base and J by 5 bases, with 17 bases between. The germline CDR1 and CDR2 sequences are LNHDA and SQIVND (reference sequence).

This chain joins TRBV6-1 and TRBJ1-5; 9 bases are shared with TRBD1. This CDR3 region has 16 residues. The J segment lost 6 bases and the V segment lost 2 bases, leaving 8 bases of the junction unmatched. Germline values: CDR1 MNHNS, CDR2 SASEGT. The CDR3, as DNA: TGTGCCAGCAGTGAATTTCGGGACAGGGAATCTCAGCCCCAGCATTTT. Its protein product is CASSEFRDRESQPQHF.

This clone has more than one count but fewer than ten. The V call is TRBV5-6, the J call TRBJ2-5; 12 bases fit TRBD1. Germline V gene sequence: CDR1 SGHDT, CDR2 YYEEEE. This CDR3 is built from 17 residues. The ends lost 4 bases at V and 5 bases at J; junction bases unmatched: 12. This CDR3 is CASSPPGTGGLGETQYF. The CDR3 DNA follows: TGTGCCAGCAGCCCACCCGGGACAGGGGGCCTTGGGGAGACCCAGTACTTC.